The 11 T cell receptor beta chains below were found in one sample sequenced in a study of cytotoxic CD8 clonotypes in ibrutinib-treated CLL. Clones were read by immunoSEQ multiplex PCR, and TCRdb kept only the in-frame ones, dropping some. Among more than 10,000 clones listed, about 79% were seen once. Source: PBMCs, taken at disease progression, from a patient treated with ibrutinib. Receptors were obtained from a human donor with chronic lymphocytic leukemia.

The chain joins TRBV28 to TRBJ1-5, with D unclear. The germline V gene encodes CDR1 MDHEN and CDR2 SYDVKM. This CDR3 is built from 14 residues. Trimming removed 3 bases at V and 3 bases at J, with 9 bases between. Here the CDR3 DNA reads TGTGCCAGCAGTTTTCCAGCCTACAATCAGCCCCAGCATTTT. Residues: CASSFPAYNQPQHF.

V usage is TRBV7-9 and J usage is TRBJ2-7; D is undetermined. The CDR3 sequence is 13 residues long. CDR1 SEHNR and CDR2 FQNEAQ come from the germline V gene (reference sequence). Trimming left V 5 bases short and J 6 bases short, with 14 bases between. The CDR3 is CASSPRSFSEQYF. The CDR3 DNA is TGTGCCAGCAGCCCGCGGTCTTTTTCCGAGCAGTACTTC.

The chain carries TRBV28 and TRBJ2-1, with 11 bases matching TRBD2. Per the germline V gene, CDR1 is MDHEN and CDR2 is SYDVKM. The CDR3 consists of 13 residues. Germline trimming cut 7 bases from V and 9 bases from J; bases unmatched to any gene: 5. The CDR3 is CASTLAGDREQFF. The CDR3 region has the DNA TGTGCCAGCACACTAGCGGGAGATCGTGAGCAGTTCTTC.

The rearrangement joins TRBV14 to TRBJ2-3, with no clear D. The CDR3 is made up of 14 amino acids. V was clipped by 3 bases and J by 2 bases, with 9 bases between them. Germline assignment: CDR1 SGHDN and CDR2 FVKESK. The CDR3 DNA is TGTGCCAGCAGCCATAAACAGCTCACAGATACGCAGTATTTT. Protein product: CASSHKQLTDTQYF.

The chain employs TRBV6-1 and TRBJ1-5; D might be TRBD1 (5 bases). Trimming took off 2 bases at V and 5 bases at J, with 10 bases between the two ends. This CDR3 contains 14 residues. The germline gives CDR1 MNHNS, CDR2 SASEGT. CDR3 loop: CASSELLGDQPQHF. DNA of the CDR3: TGTGCCAGCAGTGAACTCTTGGGGGATCAGCCCCAGCATTTT.

The rearrangement uses TRBV28 and TRBJ2-2; a possible D gene is TRBD2 (9 bases). The CDR3 runs to 15 residues. The V gene lost 11 bases and the J gene lost 7 bases, with 23 bases spanning the gap. Germline V CDR1 and CDR2: MDHEN, SYDVKM. CDR3 DNA: TGTGCCTCCACAGGGGGGCTAGCGGGAATCGGGGAGCTGTTTTTT. Amino acid sequence: CASTGGLAGIGELFF. Drawing the rest from reference TRBV28 and TRBJ2-2, the complete variable domain is DVKVTQSSRYLVKRTGEKVFLECVQDMDHENMFWYRQDPGLGLRLIYFSYDVKMKEKGDIPEGYSVSREKKERFSLILESASTNQTSMYLCASTGGLAGIGELFFGEGSRLTVL.

V usage is TRBV5-1 and J usage is TRBJ2-5, with 14 bases aligning to TRBD2. This CDR3 has 17 amino acids. From germline, CDR1 is SGHRS and CDR2 YFSETQ. V dropped 4 bases and J dropped 4; count of bases not matched to a gene: 9. CDR3: CASSVPGLAGVGETQYF. CDR3 nucleotides: TGCGCCAGCAGCGTGCCGGGACTAGCGGGAGTCGGAGAGACCCAGTACTTC. The full variable domain, in which reference TRBV5-1 and TRBJ2-5 provide the parts outside the CDR3, is KAGVTQTPRYLIKTRGQQVTLSCSPISGHRSVSWYQQTPGQGLQFLFEYFSETQRNKGNFPGRFSGRQFSNSRSEMNVSTLELGDSALYLCASSVPGLAGVGETQYFGPGTRLLVL.

The V call is TRBV11-2, the J call TRBJ2-2; D is unclear. V was cut by 5 bases and J by 1 base, with 5 bases left in between. Germline CDR1 SGHAT, CDR2 FQNNGV. The CDR3 runs 13 residues. CDR3 amino acids: CASSPENTGELFF. Written as DNA, the CDR3 is TGTGCCAGCAGCCCCGAGAACACCGGGGAGCTGTTTTTT.

The CDR3 DNA follows: TGCGCCAGCAGCACCTATGTCGATAGCAATCAGCCCCAGCATTTT. As protein: CASSTYVDSNQPQHF. The chain couples TRBV4-1 to TRBJ1-5, with no clear D. Germline V CDR1 and CDR2: MGHRA, YSYEKL. The CDR3 has 15 amino acids. Trimming stripped 5 bases from V and 0 bases from J, with 11 bases between.

CDR3 region: CASSLYGRVANIQYF. CDR3 in DNA: TGTGCCAGCAGTTTATACGGGAGAGTTGCAAACATTCAGTACTTC. The rearrangement links TRBV28 to TRBJ2-4; D might be TRBD2 (6 bases). Per germline, CDR1 MDHEN and CDR2 SYDVKM. The CDR3 is made up of 15 amino acids. V was shortened by 1 base and J by 6 bases, with 13 bases between the two germline ends.

The gene calls are TRBV4-1 and TRBJ1-2; perhaps TRBD1 as D (5 bases). Germline V gene sequence: CDR1 MGHRA, CDR2 YSYEKL. The CDR3 totals 14 residues. The V gene lost 1 base and the J gene lost 4 bases, with 10 bases spanning the gap. DNA for the CDR3: TGCGCCAGCAGCCAAGTTCCGGGGGTCTATGGCTACACCTTC. Protein: CASSQVPGVYGYTF.